These T cell receptor beta chains were read from a single sample in a study of T cell repertoires in cytomegalovirus infection. TCRdb itself ran the reads through MiXCR, one entry per CDR3 protein. The repertoire includes under 200,000 distinct CDR3 sequences, about 20% of them detected once, and roughly 25% sits in the top ten. The antigens for these receptors are not known. Sequenced material: CD8+ T cells from cultured PBMCs, taken from culture after CMV antigen stimulation. The receptors come from a human donor in good health (CMV status not recorded). Some clones in this sample may be carry-over from other donors' samples. The CDR3 runs from the conserved cysteine through the conserved F or W. A D gene is named only where the DNA matches it firmly. Clone size is stated in some rows and not others, as once, few, many or a class when expanded.

v_call: TRBV6-6
d_call: TRBD2
clone_size: NA
j_call: TRBJ2-1
cdr3_aa: CASRILAGGGEQFF
cdr3_nt: TGTGCCAGCAGGATCCTAGCGGGGGGTGGGGAGCAGTTCTTC

v_call: TRBV4-3
d_call: NA
clone_size: NA
j_call: TRBJ2-7
cdr3_aa: CASSPSSTGTAEREQYF
cdr3_nt: TGCGCCAGCAGCCCTAGCAGTACCGGGACCGCCGAGAGGGAGCAGTACTTC

v_call: TRBV7-9
d_call: TRBD1
clone_size: many
j_call: TRBJ1-1
cdr3_aa: CASSLIQGTDTEAFF
cdr3_nt: TGTGCCAGCAGCTTAATACAGGGGACGGACACTGAAGCTTTCTTT

v_call: TRBV4-2
d_call: TRBD1
clone_size: NA
j_call: TRBJ1-5
cdr3_aa: CASSQETGVTQPQHF
cdr3_nt: TGTGCCAGCAGCCAAGAAACAGGGGTTACTCAGCCCCAGCATTTT

v_call: TRBV5-4
d_call: TRBD1
clone_size: many
j_call: TRBJ2-1
cdr3_aa: CASRSSTGGIYNEQFF
cdr3_nt: TGTGCCAGCAGGTCCTCGACAGGGGGGATCTACAATGAGCAGTTCTTC

v_call: TRBV28
d_call: NA
clone_size: NA
j_call: TRBJ1-2
cdr3_aa: CASTHLRQGRHINYGYTF
cdr3_nt: TGTGCCAGCACTCACCTGCGGCAGGGGCGACACATTAACTATGGCTACACCTTC

v_call: TRBV6-2/TRBV6-3
d_call: NA
clone_size: NA
j_call: TRBJ1-5
cdr3_aa: CASSSGGSAQHF
cdr3_nt: TGTGCCAGCAGTTCGGGGGGGTCGGCCCAGCATTTT

v_call: TRBV7-6
d_call: NA
clone_size: few
j_call: TRBJ2-1
cdr3_aa: CASSLAVTGGSYNEQFF
cdr3_nt: TGTGCCAGCAGCTTAGCCGTAACAGGTGGATCCTACAATGAGCAGTTCTTC

v_call: TRBV7-2
d_call: NA
clone_size: once
j_call: TRBJ2-1
cdr3_aa: CASSSRDRFLYNEQFF
cdr3_nt: TGTGCCAGCAGCTCCCGGGACCGTTTCCTCTACAATGAGCAGTTCTTC

v_call: TRBV7-6
d_call: TRBD1
clone_size: NA
j_call: TRBJ2-5
cdr3_aa: CASSPVVGDRGQETQYF
cdr3_nt: TGTGCCAGCAGCCCTGTAGTTGGGGACAGGGGACAAGAGACCCAGTACTTT

v_call: TRBV7-8
d_call: NA
clone_size: NA
j_call: TRBJ2-7
cdr3_aa: CASSSLGYEQYF
cdr3_nt: TGTGCCAGCAGCTCTTTGGGCTACGAGCAGTACTTC

v_call: TRBV20-1
d_call: NA
clone_size: few
j_call: TRBJ2-7
cdr3_aa: CSAVPIDDNYEQYF
cdr3_nt: TGCAGTGCTGTCCCGATTGACGACAACTACGAGCAGTACTTC

v_call: TRBV28
d_call: TRBD2
clone_size: NA
j_call: TRBJ2-7
cdr3_aa: CASSFSGRDEQYF
cdr3_nt: TGTGCCAGCAGTTTTAGCGGGAGGGACGAGCAGTACTTC

v_call: TRBV7-8
d_call: TRBD1
clone_size: few
j_call: TRBJ2-7
cdr3_aa: CASSLRQGVDEQYF
cdr3_nt: TGTGCCAGCAGCTTACGACAGGGGGTCGACGAGCAGTACTTC

v_call: TRBV4-1
d_call: NA
clone_size: large
j_call: TRBJ1-5
cdr3_aa: CASSQEGADQPQHF
cdr3_nt: TGCGCCAGCAGCCAAGAGGGGGCGGATCAGCCCCAGCATTTT

v_call: TRBV6-2/TRBV6-3
d_call: NA
clone_size: few
j_call: TRBJ2-7
cdr3_aa: CASSPVGGTYEQYF
cdr3_nt: TGTGCCAGCAGTCCGGTTGGGGGTACCTACGAGCAGTACTTC

v_call: TRBV12-5
d_call: NA
clone_size: few
j_call: TRBJ1-1
cdr3_aa: CASGLPGGGLDTEAFF
cdr3_nt: TGTGCTAGTGGTTTGCCAGGCGGCGGGCTGGACACTGAAGCTTTCTTT

v_call: TRBV7-2
d_call: TRBD1
clone_size: NA
j_call: TRBJ2-7
cdr3_aa: CASSLTGGTTYEQYF
cdr3_nt: TGTGCCAGCAGCCTCACAGGGGGCACCACCTACGAGCAGTACTTC

v_call: TRBV7-6
d_call: NA
clone_size: many
j_call: TRBJ1-3
cdr3_aa: CASSLAGLGAGNTIYF
cdr3_nt: TGTGCCAGCAGCTTAGCAGGGCTCGGAGCTGGAAACACCATATATTTT

v_call: TRBV28
d_call: NA
clone_size: few
j_call: TRBJ1-5
cdr3_aa: CASSFPDEGNQPQHF
cdr3_nt: TGTGCCAGCAGTTTCCCAGACGAAGGCAATCAGCCCCAGCATTTT

v_call: TRBV7-2
d_call: NA
clone_size: NA
j_call: TRBJ2-1
cdr3_aa: CASSLNGVGEQFF
cdr3_nt: TGTGCCAGCAGCTTGAACGGGGTCGGTGAGCAGTTCTTC

v_call: TRBV12-3/TRBV12-4
d_call: NA
clone_size: few
j_call: TRBJ1-4
cdr3_aa: CASSVGPEKLFF
cdr3_nt: TGTGCCAGCAGTGTAGGCCCCGAAAAACTGTTTTTT

v_call: TRBV7-3
d_call: NA
clone_size: once
j_call: TRBJ1-1
cdr3_aa: CASSPRGGSTEAFF
cdr3_nt: TGTGCCAGCAGCCCCCGAGGAGGGTCGACTGAAGCTTTCTTT

v_call: TRBV13
d_call: NA
clone_size: many
j_call: TRBJ2-4
cdr3_aa: CASSLVGRAAKNIQYF
cdr3_nt: TGTGCCAGCAGCTTAGTGGGCAGGGCGGCCAAAAACATTCAGTACTTC

v_call: TRBV7-8
d_call: NA
clone_size: few
j_call: TRBJ1-5
cdr3_aa: CASSARTAINQPQHF
cdr3_nt: TGTGCCAGCAGCGCACGGACAGCTATCAATCAGCCCCAGCATTTT

v_call: TRBV20-1
d_call: NA
clone_size: NA
j_call: TRBJ1-2
cdr3_aa: CSARDPQGDGYTF
cdr3_nt: TGCAGTGCCCGAGACCCTCAAGGGGATGGCTACACCTTC

v_call: TRBV27
d_call: TRBD1
clone_size: NA
j_call: TRBJ2-2
cdr3_aa: CASSSGTGASGELFF
cdr3_nt: TGTGCCAGCAGTTCTGGGACAGGGGCGAGCGGGGAGCTGTTTTTT

v_call: TRBV7-9
d_call: NA
clone_size: many
j_call: TRBJ1-4
cdr3_aa: CASSLPSQEGEKLFF
cdr3_nt: TGTGCCAGCAGCTTACCGTCGCAGGAAGGTGAAAAACTGTTTTTT

v_call: TRBV28
d_call: TRBD1
clone_size: NA
j_call: TRBJ1-4
cdr3_aa: CASSSPYRQGRNQGEKLFF
cdr3_nt: TGTGCCAGCAGTTCACCATACCGACAGGGGCGAAACCAAGGGGAAAAACTGTTTTTT

v_call: TRBV6-5
d_call: NA
clone_size: few
j_call: TRBJ2-1
cdr3_aa: CASSYPAPGLEGNEQFF
cdr3_nt: TGTGCCAGCAGTTACCCAGCTCCGGGACTGGAAGGCAATGAGCAGTTCTTC

v_call: TRBV7-8
d_call: NA
clone_size: few
j_call: TRBJ1-1
cdr3_aa: CASSSLRGSNTEAFF
cdr3_nt: TGTGCCAGCAGCTCCCTCCGCGGTTCGAACACTGAAGCTTTCTTT

v_call: TRBV7-2
d_call: TRBD1
clone_size: NA
j_call: TRBJ2-5
cdr3_aa: CASSSSTGVQETQYF
cdr3_nt: TGTGCCAGCAGCTCATCGACAGGGGTCCAAGAGACCCAGTACTTC

v_call: TRBV24-1
d_call: TRBD1
clone_size: NA
j_call: TRBJ2-3
cdr3_aa: CATRQGGTDTQYF
cdr3_nt: TGTGCCACCCGACAGGGTGGGACAGATACGCAGTATTTT

v_call: TRBV7-6
d_call: TRBD1
clone_size: few
j_call: TRBJ2-7
cdr3_aa: CASSPSSGQGVGEQYF
cdr3_nt: TGTGCCAGCAGCCCCTCTTCGGGACAGGGGGTAGGCGAGCAGTACTTC

v_call: TRBV6-6
d_call: TRBD1
clone_size: few
j_call: TRBJ2-5
cdr3_aa: CASSANRQGKETQYF
cdr3_nt: TGTGCCAGCAGCGCAAACCGACAGGGGAAAGAGACCCAGTACTTC

v_call: TRBV5-5
d_call: NA
clone_size: NA
j_call: TRBJ2-3
cdr3_aa: CASSLRTVSSTDTQYF
cdr3_nt: TGTGCCAGCAGTTTGCGGACAGTTTCTAGCACAGATACGCAGTATTTT

v_call: TRBV12-3/TRBV12-4
d_call: TRBD2
clone_size: NA
j_call: TRBJ2-7
cdr3_aa: CASSPTLAGTYEQYF
cdr3_nt: TGTGCCAGCAGCCCAACGCTAGCGGGTACCTACGAGCAGTACTTC

v_call: TRBV24-1
d_call: TRBD1
clone_size: NA
j_call: TRBJ2-2
cdr3_aa: CATSDLPRMKTGPYGTGELFF
cdr3_nt: TGTGCCACCAGTGATTTGCCTAGAATGAAGACAGGGCCTTACGGCACCGGGGAGCTGTTTTTT

v_call: TRBV7-8
d_call: NA
clone_size: few
j_call: TRBJ2-5
cdr3_aa: CASSLGAAEEGKQETQYF
cdr3_nt: TGTGCCAGCAGCTTAGGGGCCGCAGAGGAGGGCAAGCAAGAGACCCAGTACTTC

v_call: TRBV6-2/TRBV6-3
d_call: NA
clone_size: NA
j_call: TRBJ2-3
cdr3_aa: CASTSPRGDTQYF
cdr3_nt: TGTGCCAGCACCTCTCCCCGCGGAGATACGCAGTATTTT

v_call: TRBV7-8
d_call: NA
clone_size: few
j_call: TRBJ2-7
cdr3_aa: CASSVASGTTYEQYF
cdr3_nt: TGTGCCAGCAGCGTAGCATCCGGGACAACTTACGAGCAGTACTTC

v_call: TRBV4-1
d_call: TRBD2
clone_size: NA
j_call: TRBJ2-3
cdr3_aa: CASSQEGLTSDFTDTQYF
cdr3_nt: TGCGCCAGCAGCCAAGAAGGGTTGACTAGCGACTTCACAGATACGCAGTATTTT

v_call: TRBV6-1
d_call: NA
clone_size: NA
j_call: TRBJ2-1
cdr3_aa: CASSEYAALIIF
cdr3_nt: TGTGCCAGCAGTGAATACGCGGCGCTTATCATCTTC

v_call: TRBV4-1
d_call: NA
clone_size: few
j_call: TRBJ1-5
cdr3_aa: CASSQDIIGNQPQHF
cdr3_nt: TGCGCCAGCAGCCAAGATATAATCGGGAATCAGCCCCAGCATTTT

v_call: TRBV4-1
d_call: NA
clone_size: NA
j_call: TRBJ2-3
cdr3_aa: CASSQDPGEGTDTQYF
cdr3_nt: TGCGCCAGCAGCCAAGATCCGGGAGAGGGCACAGATACGCAGTATTTT

v_call: TRBV24-1
d_call: TRBD1
clone_size: NA
j_call: TRBJ1-2
cdr3_aa: CATSDAGGYYYTF
cdr3_nt: TGTGCCACCAGTGATGCAGGGGGCTATTACTACACCTTC

v_call: TRBV7-9
d_call: NA
clone_size: few
j_call: TRBJ1-2
cdr3_aa: CASAREETYTF
cdr3_nt: TGTGCCAGCGCTCGAGAGGAGACCTACACCTTC

v_call: TRBV28
d_call: NA
clone_size: many
j_call: TRBJ1-1
cdr3_aa: CASSLWGRDTEAFF
cdr3_nt: TGTGCCAGCAGTTTATGGGGTAGGGACACTGAAGCTTTCTTT

v_call: TRBV27
d_call: NA
clone_size: few
j_call: TRBJ1-2
cdr3_aa: CASSLSGTANYGYTF
cdr3_nt: TGTGCCAGCAGTTTATCGGGGACGGCCAACTATGGCTACACCTTC

v_call: TRBV7-9
d_call: NA
clone_size: NA
j_call: TRBJ2-3
cdr3_aa: CASSSEGTTDTQYF
cdr3_nt: TGTGCCAGCAGCTCCGAGGGGACCACAGATACGCAGTATTTT

v_call: TRBV7-6
d_call: TRBD1
clone_size: NA
j_call: TRBJ1-5
cdr3_aa: CASSLTRRQGGNQPQHF
cdr3_nt: TGTGCCAGCAGCTTAACGAGGAGGCAGGGGGGCAATCAGCCCCAGCATTTT

v_call: TRBV2
d_call: TRBD1
clone_size: NA
j_call: TRBJ1-1
cdr3_aa: CASSERGHTEAFF
cdr3_nt: TGTGCCAGCAGTGAAAGGGGGCACACTGAAGCTTTCTTT

v_call: TRBV7-2
d_call: TRBD2
clone_size: few
j_call: TRBJ2-1
cdr3_aa: CASSFSGGRDEQFF
cdr3_nt: TGTGCCAGCAGTTTCAGCGGGGGGAGGGATGAGCAGTTCTTC

v_call: TRBV27
d_call: TRBD1
clone_size: NA
j_call: TRBJ1-2
cdr3_aa: CASRDRVGYTF
cdr3_nt: TGTGCCAGCAGAGACAGGGTTGGCTACACCTTC

v_call: TRBV6-1
d_call: NA
clone_size: NA
j_call: TRBJ2-7
cdr3_aa: CASSPTPTGSSYEQYF
cdr3_nt: TGTGCCAGCAGTCCCACCCCGACAGGATCCTCCTACGAGCAGTACTTC

v_call: TRBV28
d_call: NA
clone_size: NA
j_call: TRBJ1-1
cdr3_aa: CASSFRPNTEAFF
cdr3_nt: TGTGCCAGCAGTTTTAGGCCCAACACTGAAGCTTTCTTT

v_call: TRBV7-6
d_call: TRBD1
clone_size: few
j_call: TRBJ2-1
cdr3_aa: CASSHSGTGLVEQFF
cdr3_nt: TGTGCCAGCAGCCACTCCGGGACAGGTCTAGTTGAGCAGTTCTTC

v_call: TRBV4-1
d_call: NA
clone_size: NA
j_call: TRBJ1-5
cdr3_aa: CASSQGGGLSNQPQHF
cdr3_nt: TGCGCCAGCAGCCAAGGGGGAGGGTTGAGCAATCAGCCCCAGCATTTT

v_call: TRBV4-2
d_call: NA
clone_size: few
j_call: TRBJ2-7
cdr3_aa: CASSHEGQSFEQYF
cdr3_nt: TGTGCCAGCAGCCACGAAGGACAGAGCTTCGAGCAGTACTTC

v_call: TRBV19
d_call: NA
clone_size: NA
j_call: TRBJ1-6
cdr3_aa: CASSIARQGRGSPLHF
cdr3_nt: TGTGCCAGTAGTATCGCCCGGCAGGGAAGAGGTTCACCCCTCCACTTT